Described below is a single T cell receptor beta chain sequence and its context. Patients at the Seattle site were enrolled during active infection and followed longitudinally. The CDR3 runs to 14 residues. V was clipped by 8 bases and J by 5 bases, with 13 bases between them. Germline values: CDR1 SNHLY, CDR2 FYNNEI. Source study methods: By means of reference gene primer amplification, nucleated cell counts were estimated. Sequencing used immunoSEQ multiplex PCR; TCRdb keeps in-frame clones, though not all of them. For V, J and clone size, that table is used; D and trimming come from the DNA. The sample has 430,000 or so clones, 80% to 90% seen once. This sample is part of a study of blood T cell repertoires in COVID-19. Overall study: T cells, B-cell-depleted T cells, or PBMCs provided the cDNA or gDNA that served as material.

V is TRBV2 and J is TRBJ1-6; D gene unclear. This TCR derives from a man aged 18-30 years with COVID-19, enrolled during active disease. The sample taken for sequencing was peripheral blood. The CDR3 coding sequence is TGTGCCAGCGGAGTTAGGATACATAATTCACCCCTCCACTTT. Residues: CASGVRIHNSPLHF.